This T cell receptor beta chain was recorded in a study of beta chain features in type 1 diabetes. Expressed TCRB transcripts were sequenced because the isolated RNA had all been reverse transcribed beforehand. This table comes from immunoSEQ multiplex PCR, and its TCRdb copy is limited to in-frame clones, with some not included. Of hundreds of thousands of clones in the sample, 10% to 15% were seen once. CDR3 size: 13 residues. The V gene's germline CDR1 is SGHAT and CDR2 FQNNGV. Trimming cost V 5 bases and J 4 bases, with 11 bases left between them. This clone showed up just a few times. This chain connects TRBV11-2 to TRBJ1-2; a weak D match, TRBD1 (6 bases). Source material: naive CD4+ T cells from blood. The TCR comes from a man in his late teens or twenties in good health. In nucleotides, the CDR3 is TGTGCCAGCAGCGACCAGGGGTCCTATGGCTACACCTTC. Residues: CASSDQGSYGYTF.